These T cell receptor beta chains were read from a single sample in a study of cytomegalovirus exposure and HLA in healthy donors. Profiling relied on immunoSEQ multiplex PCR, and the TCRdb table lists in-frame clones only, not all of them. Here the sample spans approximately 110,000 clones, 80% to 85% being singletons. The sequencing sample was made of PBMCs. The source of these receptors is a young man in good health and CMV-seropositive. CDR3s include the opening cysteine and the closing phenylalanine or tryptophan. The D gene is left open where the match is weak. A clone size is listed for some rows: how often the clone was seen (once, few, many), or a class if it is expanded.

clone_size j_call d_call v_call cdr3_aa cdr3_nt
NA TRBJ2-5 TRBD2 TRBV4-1 CASSPGTSGGLLQETQYF TGCGCCAGCAGCCCCGGGACTAGCGGGGGGCTGCTCCAAGAGACCCAGTACTTC
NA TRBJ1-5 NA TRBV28 CASSSDGGPSNQPQHF TGTGCCAGCAGTTCGGACGGGGGACCGAGCAATCAGCCCCAGCATTTT
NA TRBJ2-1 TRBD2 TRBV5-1 CASSLVAGGGHEQFF TGCGCCAGCAGCTTGGTAGCGGGGGGTGGGCATGAGCAGTTCTTC
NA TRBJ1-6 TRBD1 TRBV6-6 CASSYRADRGGSPLHF TGTGCCAGCAGTTACCGGGCTGACAGGGGCGGGTCACCCCTCCACTTT
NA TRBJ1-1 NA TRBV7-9 CASNPGVHTEAFF TGTGCCAGCAACCCAGGGGTGCACACTGAAGCTTTCTTT
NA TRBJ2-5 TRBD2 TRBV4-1 CASSQGQLAGGPGETQYF TGCGCCAGCAGCCAAGGCCAACTAGCGGGGGGGCCGGGAGAGACCCAGTACTTC
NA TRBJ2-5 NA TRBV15 CATSRVASQETQYF TGTGCCACCAGCAGAGTGGCAAGTCAAGAGACCCAGTACTTC
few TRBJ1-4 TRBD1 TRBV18 CASSQATGGGEKLFF TGTGCCAGCTCCCAGGCAACAGGGGGCGGTGAAAAACTGTTTTTT
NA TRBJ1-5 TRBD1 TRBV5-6 CASSRIGQGGDQPQHF TGTGCCAGCAGCAGAATCGGACAGGGAGGAGATCAGCCCCAGCATTTT
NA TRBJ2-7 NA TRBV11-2 CASSFRGGFLSYEQYF TGTGCCAGCAGCTTTCGCGGGGGCTTCCTCTCCTACGAGCAGTACTTC
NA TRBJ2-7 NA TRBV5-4 CASSPKERGNNEQYF TGTGCCAGCAGCCCCAAGGAAAGGGGGAACAACGAGCAGTACTTC
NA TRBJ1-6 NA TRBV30 CAWSVGQTTYNSPLHF TGTGCCTGGAGTGTTGGACAAACGACCTATAATTCACCCCTCCACTTT
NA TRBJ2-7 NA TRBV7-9 CASSPDPGLGYEQYF TGTGCCAGCAGCCCGGACCCGGGGTTAGGATACGAGCAGTACTTC
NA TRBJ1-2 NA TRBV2 CASSDGDNYGYTF TGTGCCAGCAGTGACGGGGATAACTATGGCTACACCTTC
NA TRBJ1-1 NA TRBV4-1 CASSQVRRDQTEAFF TGCGCCAGCAGCCAAGTAAGGAGGGACCAGACTGAAGCTTTCTTT
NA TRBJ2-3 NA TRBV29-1 CSVVSLGVDTQYF TGCAGCGTTGTCAGCCTAGGGGTGGATACGCAGTATTTT
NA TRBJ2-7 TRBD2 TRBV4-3 CASSQSTSGGEGEQYF TGCGCCAGCAGCCAAAGTACTAGCGGGGGCGAAGGGGAGCAGTACTTC
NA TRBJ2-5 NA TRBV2 CASSDGTGYQETQYF TGTGCCAGCAGTGACGGGACTGGGTACCAAGAGACCCAGTACTTC
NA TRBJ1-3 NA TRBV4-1 CASSQVKHSGNTIYF TGCGCCAGCAGCCAAGTAAAGCACTCTGGAAACACCATATATTTT
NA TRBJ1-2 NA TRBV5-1 CASSLTANYGYTF TGCGCCAGCAGCTTGACGGCTAACTATGGCTACACCTTC
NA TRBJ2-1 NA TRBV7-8 CASSRGGRAEQFF TGTGCCAGCTCGCGCGGAGGGCGCGCTGAGCAGTTCTTC
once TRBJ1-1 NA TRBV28 CASSLGVEAFF TGTGCCAGCAGTTTGGGAGTTGAAGCTTTCTTT
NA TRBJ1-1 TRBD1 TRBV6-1 CASRNRGPVAFF TGTGCCAGCAGAAACAGGGGCCCGGTTGCTTTCTTT
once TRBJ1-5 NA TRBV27 CASSRGGTHQGDQPQHF TGTGCCAGCAGTCGCGGGGGCACCCACCAAGGGGATCAGCCCCAGCATTTT
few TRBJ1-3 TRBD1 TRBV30 CAWNRGHSGNTIYF TGTGCCTGGAACAGGGGCCACTCTGGAAACACCATATATTTT
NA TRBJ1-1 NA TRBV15 CATSRRGGWEGFTEAFF TGTGCCACCAGCAGGCGGGGGGGTTGGGAGGGATTCACTGAAGCTTTCTTT
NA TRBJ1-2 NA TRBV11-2 CASSLGAGPNFGYTF TGTGCCAGCAGCTTGGGGGCAGGGCCGAATTTTGGCTACACCTTC
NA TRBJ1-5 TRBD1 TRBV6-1 CASSEGTGRNQPQHF TGTGCCAGCAGTGAAGGGACAGGGCGGAATCAGCCCCAGCATTTT
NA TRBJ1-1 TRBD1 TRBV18 CASSQKTGGNTEAFF TGTGCCAGCTCACAGAAGACAGGGGGCAACACTGAAGCTTTCTTT
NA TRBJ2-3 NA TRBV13 CASSLGDWQSTDTQYF TGTGCCAGCAGCTTAGGCGATTGGCAGAGCACAGATACGCAGTATTTT
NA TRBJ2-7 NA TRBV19 CASKDQGHEQYF TGTGCCAGCAAAGATCAGGGTCACGAGCAGTACTTC
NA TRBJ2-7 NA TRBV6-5 CATSTLSHEQYF TGTGCCACCTCGACACTCTCCCACGAGCAGTACTTC
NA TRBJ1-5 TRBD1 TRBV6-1 CASSDDRAYQPQHF TGTGCCAGCAGTGACGACAGGGCTTATCAGCCCCAGCATTTT
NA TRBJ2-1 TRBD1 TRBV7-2 CASSLPKGASSYNEQFF TGTGCCAGCAGCCTACCAAAGGGGGCGAGCTCCTACAATGAGCAGTTCTTC
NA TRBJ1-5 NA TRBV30 CAWSVAYNQPQHF TGTGCCTGGAGTGTAGCTTACAATCAGCCCCAGCATTTT
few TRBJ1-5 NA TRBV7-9 CASSLDYSNQPQHF TGTGCCAGCAGCTTGGACTATAGCAATCAGCCCCAGCATTTT
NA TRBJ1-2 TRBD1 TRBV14 CASSRDRGGYGYTF TGTGCCAGCAGCCGGGACAGGGGAGGTTATGGCTACACCTTC